The T cell receptor beta chain under discussion was sequenced for a study of cytomegalovirus exposure and HLA in healthy donors. Points from the study as a whole: The availability of immune exposure information extended only to CMV serostatus.

The primer mix had 60 Vbeta and 13 Jbeta primers. The protocol was immunoSEQ multiplex PCR, while the TCRdb copy is restricted to in-frame clones and leaves out a portion. The sample holds 120,000 or so clones; roughly two thirds are singletons and the top ten take 1.6%. Regarding this clone: The antigen remains unidentified.

Sequencing was performed on PBMCs. This sequence originates from a man aged 25-45 years in good health and CMV-seropositive.

CDR3 protein: CASSQASLYTDTQYF. Here the CDR3 DNA reads TGCGCCAGCAGCCAAGCTTCTCTGTACACAGATACGCAGTATTTT. The V and J genes are TRBV4-3 and TRBJ2-3; D is uncertain. With 1 base removed from V and 2 bases from J, the gap between germline ends came to 10 bases. The germline CDR1 and CDR2 sequences are LGHNA and YSLEER. The CDR3 has 15 amino acids.